This TCR beta chain was recorded in a study of blood T cell repertoires in COVID-19. Here immunoSEQ multiplex PCR was the method, and the copy in TCRdb shows in-frame clones only, minus some. The sample consists of under 150,000 clones, over 80% of them appearing once. Germline V gene data show CDR1 as MGHDK and CDR2 as SYGVNS. Germline trimming cut 5 bases from V and 5 bases from J; bases unmatched to any gene: 11. The CDR3 runs to 16 residues. Participants came from about 24 US areas, aged about 18 to 95 years. Recovered status in Cohort 3 required two negative PCRs, clearance, or symptom resolution.

Sample: PBMCs or T cells enriched from blood (not recorded which). This TCR derives from a woman in her thirties or forties who had recovered from COVID-19. The gene calls are TRBV25-1 and TRBJ1-5; TRBD1 aligns across 8 bases. CDR3 coding DNA: TGTGCCAGCAGTCAATCGACAGGGGAGGGCCATCAGCCCCAGCATTTT. This translates into CASSQSTGEGHQPQHF.